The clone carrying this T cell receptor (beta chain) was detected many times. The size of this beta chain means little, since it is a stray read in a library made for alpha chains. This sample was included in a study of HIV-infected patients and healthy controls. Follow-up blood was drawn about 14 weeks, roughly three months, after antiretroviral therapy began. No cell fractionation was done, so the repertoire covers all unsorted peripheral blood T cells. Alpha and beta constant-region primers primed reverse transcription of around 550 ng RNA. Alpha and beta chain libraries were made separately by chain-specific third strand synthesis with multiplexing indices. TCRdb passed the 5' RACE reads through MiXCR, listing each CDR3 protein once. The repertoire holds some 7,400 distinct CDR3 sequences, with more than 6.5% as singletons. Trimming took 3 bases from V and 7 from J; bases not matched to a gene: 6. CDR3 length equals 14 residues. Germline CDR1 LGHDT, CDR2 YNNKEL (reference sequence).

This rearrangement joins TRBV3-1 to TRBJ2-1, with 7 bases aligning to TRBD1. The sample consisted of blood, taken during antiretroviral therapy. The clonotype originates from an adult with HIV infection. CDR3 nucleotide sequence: TGTGCCAGCAGCCAGCTCACACAGGGGAATGAGCAGTTCTTC. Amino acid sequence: CASSQLTQGNEQFF.